These 21 T cell receptor beta chains were all obtained from the same sample, sequenced in a study of patients and donors after allogeneic stem cell transplantation. TCRdb itself ran the RT-PCR reads through MiXCR, one entry per CDR3 protein. The data show about 960,000 distinct CDR3 sequences, with under 20% seen just once and approximately 5.9% held by the top ten. The specimen was blood, either unsorted or a sorted T cell fraction (not recorded which). These receptors all stem from a human donor who was either an allogeneic HSCT recipient or a stem cell or donor lymphocyte infusion donor (not recorded which). It is not recorded whose cells these are; they may come from a transplant donor.

This clonotype was seen many times. The chain uses TRBV12-3 or TRBV12-4 and TRBJ1-2; maybe TRBD1 (6 bases). V was pared by 10 bases and J by 8 bases, with 14 bases between. CDR3 length: 11 amino acids. The CDR3 nucleotides read TGTGCCACCGAACGGGGGCGGGGCTACACCTTC. Its protein product is CATERGRGYTF.

This clonotype was counted many times. V is TRBV4-1 and J is TRBJ1-6; no reliable D call. The length of the CDR3 is 14 residues. From germline, CDR1 is MGHRA and CDR2 YSYEKL. The germline V and J ends were trimmed by 0 bases and 6 bases, with 6 bases remaining between them. Here the CDR3 DNA reads TGCGCCAGCAGCCAAGAACTCGGTAATTCACCCCTCCACTTT. Translating gives CASSQELGNSPLHF.

In this sample, this clonotype turned up a few times. This chain connects TRBV5-6 to TRBJ2-7; no reliable D call. This CDR3 is 15 amino acids long. V lost 0 bases to trimming and J lost 0 bases, with 10 bases between them. CDR1 is SGHDT and CDR2 is YYEEEE in the germline V gene. The CDR3 sequence is CASSLAISSSYEQYF. The CDR3 DNA is TGTGCCAGCAGCTTGGCCATCAGTAGCTCCTACGAGCAGTACTTC.

The V call is TRBV20-1, the J call TRBJ2-5; D is perhaps TRBD1 or TRBD2 (6 bases each). Germline lookup yields CDR1 DFQATT and CDR2 SNEGSKA (reference sequence). The CDR3 runs 13 residues. V lost 4 bases, J lost 0 bases, and 9 bases lay in between. The CDR3 coding sequence is TGCAGTGCTAACGGGGGCCACCAAGAGACCCAGTACTTC. Protein product: CSANGGHQETQYF.

This clonotype occurred a few times. This chain links TRBV6-1 with TRBJ2-7, with D possibly matching TRBD1 (5 bases). This CDR3 is built from 14 residues. Germline V lookup: CDR1 MNHNS, CDR2 SASEGT. Trimming cost V 7 bases and J 3 bases, with 16 bases left between them. DNA of the CDR3: TGTGCCAGCAACGGGCACAGGAACTTCTACGAGCAGTACTTC. Translating gives CASNGHRNFYEQYF.

This clonotype was seen more than once but under ten times. This sequence joins TRBV20-1 and TRBJ2-5, with D perhaps TRBD1 (5 bases). V gave up 0 bases and J gave up 6 bases, with 14 bases separating them. The CDR3 spans 14 residues. Germline V gene lookup returns CDR1 DFQATT and CDR2 SNEGSKA (reference sequence). This CDR3 is CSARDQAGSKTQYF. As DNA, the CDR3 is TGCAGTGCTAGAGATCAGGCAGGGTCGAAGACCCAGTACTTC.

This clonotype was detected a few times. The V gene is TRBV10-3, the J gene TRBJ1-2; D unclear. Germline V gives CDR1 ENHRY, CDR2 SYGVKD. V was cut by 2 bases and J by 8 bases, with 9 bases left in between. This CDR3 has 12 amino acids. CDR3 in amino acids: CAISEPGWGYTF. CDR3 coding DNA: TGTGCCATCAGTGAGCCAGGATGGGGCTACACCTTC.

This clonotype has more than one count but fewer than ten. The chain joins TRBV25-1 to TRBJ1-1; 7 bases agree with TRBD1. V lost 5 bases and J lost 2; bases outside the gene matches: 8. Per the germline V gene, CDR1 is MGHDK and CDR2 is SYGVNS. There are 15 residues in the CDR3. DNA of the CDR3: TGTGCCAGCAGTAGATTCGGACAGGCAAACACTGAAGCTTTCTTT. Amino acid sequence: CASSRFGQANTEAFF.

The gene calls are TRBV5-1 and TRBJ1-2, with D uncertain. Germline lookup yields CDR1 SGHRS and CDR2 YFSETQ. The CDR3 length is 15 residues. V was clipped by 3 bases and J by 6 bases, with 18 bases between them. CDR3 protein: CASSSIAGGRDGYTF. In DNA form, the CDR3 reads TGCGCCAGCAGCTCGATCGCGGGAGGCCGGGATGGCTACACCTTC.

This clonotype was observed a few times. The chain is built from TRBV6-1 and TRBJ1-1; unclear D gene. V was trimmed by 9 bases and J by 5 bases, leaving 19 bases between them. The CDR3 sequence is 14 residues long. Germline V gives CDR1 MNHNS, CDR2 SASEGT. Here the CDR3 reads CASSREKTETEAFF. The CDR3 DNA reads as TGTGCCAGTTCGAGGGAGAAGACGGAAACTGAAGCTTTCTTT.

The rearrangement links TRBV12-3 or TRBV12-4 to TRBJ1-1; D unresolved. V was trimmed by 3 bases and J by 0 bases, leaving 8 bases between them. This CDR3 contains 14 residues. CDR3 region: CASSFQTMNTEAFF. DNA of the CDR3: TGTGCCAGCAGTTTTCAGACAATGAACACTGAAGCTTTCTTT.

The rearrangement joins TRBV5-1 to TRBJ2-7; 7 bases line up with TRBD2. After removal of 3 bases from V and 3 bases from J, the junction contained 3 bases not matched to a gene. The length of the CDR3 is 13 residues. Germline CDR1 and CDR2: SGHRS and YFSETQ. The chain's CDR3 is CASSWGGYYEQYF. DNA of the CDR3: TGCGCCAGCAGCTGGGGGGGGTACTACGAGCAGTACTTC.

This clonotype was counted a few times. The rearrangement joins TRBV24-1 to TRBJ2-5; tentative D call: TRBD1 (7 bases). The CDR3 has 14 residues. The V gene lost 5 bases and the J gene lost 4 bases, with 13 bases spanning the gap. Germline CDR1 is KGHDR and CDR2 is SFDVKD. The CDR3 DNA is TGTGCCACCAGTGGGCAGGGGGGAGGAGAGACCCAGTACTTC. It specifies CATSGQGGGETQYF.

The chain carries TRBV4-2 and TRBJ1-4; tentatively, D is TRBD1 (5 bases). The CDR3 runs 14 residues. V lost 0 bases to trimming and J lost 7 bases, with 9 bases between them. CDR1 LGHNA and CDR2 YNFKEQ come from the germline V gene. The CDR3 nucleotides read TGTGCCAGCAGCCAAGATCCCGGGACTGAAAAACTGTTTTTT. It yields the protein CASSQDPGTEKLFF.

This clonotype was observed a few times. The CDR3 bases are TGCGCCAGCAGACCCGGACAGTCGAACACCGGGGAGCTGTTTTTT. Translation: CASRPGQSNTGELFF. The chain couples TRBV5-1 to TRBJ2-2; D perhaps matches TRBD1 (6 bases). The CDR3 runs to 15 residues. In germline, CDR1 is SGHRS, CDR2 YFSETQ. Deletions cut 5 bases from V and 0 bases from J, with 11 bases between.

V usage is TRBV5-4 and J usage is TRBJ2-3; D perhaps matches TRBD2 (5 bases). Germline CDR1 reads SGHNT; CDR2 reads YYREEE (reference sequence). The CDR3 totals 15 residues. V lost 4 bases and J lost 3, with 15 bases in between. Here the CDR3 DNA reads TGTGCCAGCAGCATTGGCGGGTTAAGGACAGATACGCAGTATTTT. It specifies CASSIGGLRTDTQYF.

The chain links TRBV5-1 to TRBJ2-4, with D unresolved. The CDR3 extends over 15 amino acids. Per germline, CDR1 SGHRS and CDR2 YFSETQ. V was trimmed by 0 bases and J by 6 bases, leaving 13 bases between them. The CDR3 region is CASSLAKGGGNIQYF. The CDR3 coding sequence is TGCGCCAGCAGCTTGGCAAAGGGCGGCGGAAACATTCAGTACTTC.

The J gene is TRBJ2-5, the V gene TRBV9; tentative D call: TRBD2 (7 bases). The ends were cut back, 4 bases at V and 1 base at J, with 14 bases in the middle. The germline V gene has CDR1 SGDLS and CDR2 YYNGEE. The CDR3 covers 15 residues. The CDR3 region is CASSQGSSGQETQYF. CDR3 in DNA: TGTGCCAGCAGCCAGGGGTCTAGCGGCCAAGAGACCCAGTACTTC.

This clonotype was counted once. The V gene is TRBV5-1, the J gene TRBJ2-7; 9 bases line up with TRBD1. Per the germline V gene, CDR1 is SGHRS and CDR2 is YFSETQ. This CDR3 comprises 15 residues. The junction had 10 bases not matched to a gene; V was cut back by 4 bases and J by 5 bases. DNA for the CDR3: TGCGCCAGCAGCGGAACCGGGACAGGGTGGAACGAGCAGTACTTC. It translates to CASSGTGTGWNEQYF. Full variable domain (remainder filled in from reference TRBV5-1 and TRBJ2-7): KAGVTQTPRYLIKTRGQQVTLSCSPISGHRSVSWYQQTPGQGLQFLFEYFSETQRNKGNFPGRFSGRQFSNSRSEMNVSTLELGDSALYLCASSGTGTGWNEQYFGPGTRLTVT.

The V and J genes are TRBV20-1 and TRBJ1-1; D call uncertain. V lost 0 bases to trimming and J lost 1 base, with 9 bases between them. Germline values: CDR1 DFQATT, CDR2 SNEGSKA (reference sequence). The CDR3 has 14 amino acids. CDR3: CSARDQRKNTEAFF. The DNA of the CDR3 is TGCAGTGCTAGAGATCAGAGGAAGAACACTGAAGCTTTCTTT.

This chain links TRBV20-1 with TRBJ2-7; 11 nucleotides align to TRBD2. J lost 6 bases, V lost 2 bases, and 12 bases had no gene match. This CDR3 has 16 residues. The germline V gene has CDR1 DFQATT and CDR2 SNEGSKA (reference sequence). CDR3 region: CSARSTSGTGNSEQYF. The DNA for the CDR3 is TGCAGTGCTAGATCGACTAGCGGGACGGGCAACTCCGAGCAGTACTTC.